A single sample is the source of the 4 T cell receptor beta chains below, sequenced in a study of shared clonotypes between healthy human individuals. The assay was immunoSEQ multiplex PCR, and TCRdb's table has in-frame clones only and misses some. The profile shows some 680,000 clones, less than 80% of them singletons. Sample: memory CD4+ T cells sorted from blood. As for subset: CD45RA-negative fraction. The receptors were sampled from a woman under 40 in good health.

This chain uses TRBV4-1 with TRBJ2-6; D uncertain. Germline CDR1 is MGHRA and CDR2 is YSYEKL. This CDR3 is built from 17 residues. Trimming left V 6 bases short and J 0 bases short, with 15 bases between. The CDR3 spells CASSGNVQNSGANVLTF. CDR3 bases: TGCGCCAGCAGTGGTAACGTACAGAACTCTGGGGCCAACGTCCTGACTTTC.

The chain employs TRBV28 and TRBJ2-7; 8 bases are a match to TRBD1. The CDR3 length is 14 residues. J was trimmed by 3 bases and V by 6 bases; bases with no gene match: 7. Germline assignment: CDR1 MDHEN and CDR2 SYDVKM. In nucleotides, the CDR3 is TGTGCCAGCAGGCCCGGGACAGGTGGCTACGAGCAGTACTTC. Residues: CASRPGTGGYEQYF. Drawing the rest from reference TRBV28 and TRBJ2-7, the complete variable domain is DVKVTQSSRYLVKRTGEKVFLECVQDMDHENMFWYRQDPGLGLRLIYFSYDVKMKEKGDIPEGYSVSREKKERFSLILESASTNQTSMYLCASRPGTGGYEQYFGPGTRLTVT.

Only one count was recorded for this clone. The genes are TRBV7-2 and TRBJ2-3; D not resolved. V lost 5 bases and J 6 bases, leaving 18 bases between the germline ends. This CDR3 spans 15 amino acids. Germline lookup yields CDR1 SGHTA and CDR2 FQGNSA. The CDR3 loop reads CASSNRAAKVDTQYF. The CDR3 nucleotides are TGTGCCAGCAGCAACCGGGCCGCAAAAGTCGATACGCAGTATTTT.

This clone was seen just once. In nucleotides, the CDR3 is TGTGCCAGCCTCGCCGGTGGGGGCGAGCAGTACTTC. Amino acid sequence: CASLAGGGEQYF. J is TRBJ2-7 and V is TRBV6-4; D is tentatively TRBD1 or TRBD2 (5 bases each). The CDR3 is made up of 12 amino acids. Germline CDR1 reads MRHNA; CDR2 reads SNTAGT. Trimming shortened V by 8 bases and J by 6 bases, and 14 bases separated the two germline ends.